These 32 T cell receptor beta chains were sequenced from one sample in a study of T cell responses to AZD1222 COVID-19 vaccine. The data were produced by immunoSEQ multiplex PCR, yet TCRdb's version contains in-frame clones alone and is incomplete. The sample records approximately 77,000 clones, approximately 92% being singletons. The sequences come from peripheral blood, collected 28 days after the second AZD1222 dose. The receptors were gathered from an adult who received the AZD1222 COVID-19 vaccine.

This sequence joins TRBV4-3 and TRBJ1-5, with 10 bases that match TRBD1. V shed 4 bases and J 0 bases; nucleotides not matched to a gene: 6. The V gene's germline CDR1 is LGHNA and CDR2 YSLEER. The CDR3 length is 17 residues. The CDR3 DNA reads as TGCGCCAGCAGCCCGGGACAGGGGCGGTTTAGCAATCAGCCCCAGCATTTT. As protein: CASSPGQGRFSNQPQHF.

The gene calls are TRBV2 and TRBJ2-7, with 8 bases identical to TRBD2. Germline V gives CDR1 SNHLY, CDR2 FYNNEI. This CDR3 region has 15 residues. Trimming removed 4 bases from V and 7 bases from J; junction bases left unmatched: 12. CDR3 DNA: TGTGCCAGCAGTGGGGTCGGGAGGGCCCAATATGAGCAGTACTTC. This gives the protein CASSGVGRAQYEQYF.

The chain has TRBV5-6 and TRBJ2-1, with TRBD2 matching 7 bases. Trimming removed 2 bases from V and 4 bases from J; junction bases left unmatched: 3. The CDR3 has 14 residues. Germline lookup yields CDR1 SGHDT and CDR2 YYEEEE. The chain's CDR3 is CASSFRGLYNEQFF. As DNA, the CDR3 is TGTGCCAGCAGCTTCCGGGGACTATACAATGAGCAGTTCTTC. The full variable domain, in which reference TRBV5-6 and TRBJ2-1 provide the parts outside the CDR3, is DAGVTQSPTHLIKTRGQQVTLRCSPKSGHDTVSWYQQALGQGPQFIFQYYEEEERQRGNFPDRFSGHQFPNYSSELNVNALLLGDSALYLCASSFRGLYNEQFFGPGTRLTVL.

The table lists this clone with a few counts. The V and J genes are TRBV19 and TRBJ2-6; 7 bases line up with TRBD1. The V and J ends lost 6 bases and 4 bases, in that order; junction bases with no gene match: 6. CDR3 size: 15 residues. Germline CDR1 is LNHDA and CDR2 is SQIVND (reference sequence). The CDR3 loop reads CASRLGGLGANVLTF. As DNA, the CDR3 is TGTGCCAGTAGGCTAGGGGGCTTGGGGGCCAACGTCCTGACTTTC.

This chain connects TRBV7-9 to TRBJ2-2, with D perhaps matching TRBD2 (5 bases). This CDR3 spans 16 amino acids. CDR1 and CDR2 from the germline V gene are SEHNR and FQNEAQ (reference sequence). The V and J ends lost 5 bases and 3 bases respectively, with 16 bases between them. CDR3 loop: CASSPSAAEYTGELFF. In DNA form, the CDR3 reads TGTGCCAGCAGCCCCTCTGCAGCGGAATACACCGGGGAGCTGTTTTTT.

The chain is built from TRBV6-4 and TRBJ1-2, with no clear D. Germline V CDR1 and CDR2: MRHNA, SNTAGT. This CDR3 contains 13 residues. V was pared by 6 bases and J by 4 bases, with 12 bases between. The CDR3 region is CASRAPGSYGYTF. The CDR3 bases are TGTGCCAGCAGAGCTCCGGGCAGCTATGGCTACACCTTC.

As DNA, the CDR3 is TGTGCCAGCAGTTTGCAGGGCAGAATTTGGGTGGACTATGGCTACACCTTC. Translating gives CASSLQGRIWVDYGYTF. The genes are TRBV28 and TRBJ1-2; the D gene is possibly TRBD1 (5 bases). This CDR3 region has 17 residues. The V gene lost 3 bases and the J gene lost 3 bases, with 20 bases spanning the gap. CDR1 is MDHEN, CDR2 SYDVKM, per germline.

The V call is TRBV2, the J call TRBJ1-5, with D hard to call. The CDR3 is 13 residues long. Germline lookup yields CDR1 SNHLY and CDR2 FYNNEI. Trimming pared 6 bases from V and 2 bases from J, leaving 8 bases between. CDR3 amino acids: CASRMVGNQPQHF. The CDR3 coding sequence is TGTGCCAGCAGGATGGTGGGCAATCAGCCCCAGCATTTT. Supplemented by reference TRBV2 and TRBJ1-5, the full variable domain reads EPEVTQTPSHQVTQMGQEVILRCVPISNHLYFYWYRQILGQKVEFLVSFYNNEISEKSEIFDDQFSVERPDGSNFTLKIRSTKLEDSAMYFCASRMVGNQPQHFGDGTRLSIL.

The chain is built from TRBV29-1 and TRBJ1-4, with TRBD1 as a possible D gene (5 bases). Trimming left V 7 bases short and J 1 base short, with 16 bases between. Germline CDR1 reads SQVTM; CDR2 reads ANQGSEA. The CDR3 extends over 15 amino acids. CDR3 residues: CSAGETGLTNEKLFF. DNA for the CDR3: TGCAGCGCCGGTGAAACAGGCCTAACTAATGAAAAACTGTTTTTT.

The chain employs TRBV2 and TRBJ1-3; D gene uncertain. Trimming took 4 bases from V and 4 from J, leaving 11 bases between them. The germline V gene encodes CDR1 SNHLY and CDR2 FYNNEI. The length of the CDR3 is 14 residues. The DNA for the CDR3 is TGTGCCAGCAGTGTAGCTCATTCAGGAAACACCATATATTTT. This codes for CASSVAHSGNTIYF.

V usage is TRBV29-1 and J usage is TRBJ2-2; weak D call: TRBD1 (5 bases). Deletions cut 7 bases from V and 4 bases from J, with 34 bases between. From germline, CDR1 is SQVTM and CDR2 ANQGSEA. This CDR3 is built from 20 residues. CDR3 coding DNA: TGCAGCGCTATAAAGGCAGGGCGGCCCCTTTCCTCCCCGAGCACCGGGGAGCTGTTTTTT. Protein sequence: CSAIKAGRPLSSPSTGELFF.

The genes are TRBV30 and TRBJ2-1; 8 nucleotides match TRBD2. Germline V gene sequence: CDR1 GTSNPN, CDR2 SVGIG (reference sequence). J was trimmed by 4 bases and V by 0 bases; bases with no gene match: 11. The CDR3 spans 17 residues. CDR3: CAWSVWPAGVAYNEQFF. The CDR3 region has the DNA TGTGCCTGGAGTGTTTGGCCAGCGGGAGTAGCTTACAATGAGCAGTTCTTC.

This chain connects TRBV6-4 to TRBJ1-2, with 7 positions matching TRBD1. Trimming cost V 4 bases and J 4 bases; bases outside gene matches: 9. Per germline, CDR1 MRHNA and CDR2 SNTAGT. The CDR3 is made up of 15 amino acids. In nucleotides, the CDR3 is TGTGCCAGCAGTGTCAATCCGGGGGACAGCTATGGCTACACCTTC. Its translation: CASSVNPGDSYGYTF.

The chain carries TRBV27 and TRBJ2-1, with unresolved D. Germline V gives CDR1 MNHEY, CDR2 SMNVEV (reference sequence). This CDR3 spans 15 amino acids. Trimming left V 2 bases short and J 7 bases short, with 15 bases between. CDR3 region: CASSLNPPGLNEQFF. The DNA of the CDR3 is TGTGCCAGCAGTTTAAACCCCCCCGGCTTGAATGAGCAGTTCTTC.

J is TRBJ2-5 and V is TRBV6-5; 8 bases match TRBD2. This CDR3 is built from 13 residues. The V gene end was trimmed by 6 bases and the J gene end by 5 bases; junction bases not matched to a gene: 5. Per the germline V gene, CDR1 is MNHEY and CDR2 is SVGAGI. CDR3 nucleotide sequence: TGTGCCAGCAGCCGGACTAGCATGGAGACCCAGTACTTC. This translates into CASSRTSMETQYF.

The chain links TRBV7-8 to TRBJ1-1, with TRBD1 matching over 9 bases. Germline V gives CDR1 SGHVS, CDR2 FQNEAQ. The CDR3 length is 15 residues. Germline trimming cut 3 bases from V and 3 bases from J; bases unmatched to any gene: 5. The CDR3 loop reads CASSFRTGVYTEAFF. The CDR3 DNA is TGTGCCAGCAGCTTCCGGACAGGGGTTTACACTGAAGCTTTCTTT.

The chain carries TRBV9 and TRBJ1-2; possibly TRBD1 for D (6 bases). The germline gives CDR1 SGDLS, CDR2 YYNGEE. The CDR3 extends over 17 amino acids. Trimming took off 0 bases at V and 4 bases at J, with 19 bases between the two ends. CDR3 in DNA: TGTGCCAGCAGCGTAGGCGGTTCCGGACAGCTTACCTATGGCTACACCTTC. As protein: CASSVGGSGQLTYGYTF.

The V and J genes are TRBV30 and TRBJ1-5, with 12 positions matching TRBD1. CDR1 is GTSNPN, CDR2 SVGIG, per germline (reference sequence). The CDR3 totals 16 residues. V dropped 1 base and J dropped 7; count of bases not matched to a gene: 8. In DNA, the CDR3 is TGTGCCTGGAGTGGGCCCGGGACAGGGGGCAGACAGCCCCAGCATTTT. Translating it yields CAWSGPGTGGRQPQHF.

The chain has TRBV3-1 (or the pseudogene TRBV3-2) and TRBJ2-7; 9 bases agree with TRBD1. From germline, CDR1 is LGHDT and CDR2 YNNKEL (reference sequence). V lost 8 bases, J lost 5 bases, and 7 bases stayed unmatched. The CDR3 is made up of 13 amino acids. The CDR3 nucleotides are TGTGCCAGCGCTGGGGACAGGGACCACGAGCAGTACTTC. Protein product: CASAGDRDHEQYF.

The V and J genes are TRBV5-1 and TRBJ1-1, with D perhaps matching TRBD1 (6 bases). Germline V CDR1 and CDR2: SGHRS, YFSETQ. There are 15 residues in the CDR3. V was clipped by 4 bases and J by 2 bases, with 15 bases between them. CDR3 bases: TGCGCCAGCAGCCAAGGGTGGGGGCAAAACACTGAAGCTTTCTTT. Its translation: CASSQGWGQNTEAFF.

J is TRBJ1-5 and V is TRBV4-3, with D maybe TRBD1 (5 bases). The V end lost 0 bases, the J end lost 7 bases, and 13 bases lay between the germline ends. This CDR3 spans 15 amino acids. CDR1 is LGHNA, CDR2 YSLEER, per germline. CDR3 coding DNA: TGCGCCAGCAGCCAAGATTTGGGGGGTCACCAGCCCCAGCATTTT. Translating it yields CASSQDLGGHQPQHF.

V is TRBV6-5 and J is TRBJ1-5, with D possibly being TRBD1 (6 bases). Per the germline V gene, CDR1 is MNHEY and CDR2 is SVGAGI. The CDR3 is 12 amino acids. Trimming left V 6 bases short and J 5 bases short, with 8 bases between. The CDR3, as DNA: TGTGCCAGCAGAAAGGGGGATCAGCCCCAGCATTTT. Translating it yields CASRKGDQPQHF.

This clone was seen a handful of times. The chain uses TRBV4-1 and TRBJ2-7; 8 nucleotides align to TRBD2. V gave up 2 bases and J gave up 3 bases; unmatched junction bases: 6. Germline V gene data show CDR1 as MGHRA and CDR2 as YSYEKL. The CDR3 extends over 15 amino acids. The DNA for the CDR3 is TGCGCCAGCAGCCAATTCTCCGGGACTAGCTACGAGCAGTACTTC. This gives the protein CASSQFSGTSYEQYF.

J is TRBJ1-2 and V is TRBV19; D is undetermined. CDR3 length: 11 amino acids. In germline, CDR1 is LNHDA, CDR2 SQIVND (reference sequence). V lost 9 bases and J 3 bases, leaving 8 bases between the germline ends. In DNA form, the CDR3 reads TGTGCCAGCCTAGGACACTATGGCTACACCTTC. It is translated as CASLGHYGYTF.

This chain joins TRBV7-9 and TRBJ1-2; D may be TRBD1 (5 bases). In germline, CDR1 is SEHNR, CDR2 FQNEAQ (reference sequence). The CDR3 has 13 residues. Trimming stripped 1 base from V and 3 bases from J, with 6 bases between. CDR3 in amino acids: CASSLGGDYGYTF. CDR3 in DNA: TGTGCCAGCAGCTTAGGGGGGGACTATGGCTACACCTTC. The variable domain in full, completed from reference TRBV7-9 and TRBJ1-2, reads DTGVSQNPRHKITKRGQNVTFRCDPISEHNRLYWYRQTLGQGPEFLTYFQNEAQLEKSRLLSDRFSAERPKGSFSTLEIQRTEQGDSAMYLCASSLGGDYGYTFGSGTRLTVV.

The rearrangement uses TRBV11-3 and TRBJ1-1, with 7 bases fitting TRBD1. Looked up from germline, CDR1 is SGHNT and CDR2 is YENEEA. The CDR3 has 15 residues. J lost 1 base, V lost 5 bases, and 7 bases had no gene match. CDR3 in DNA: TGTGCCAGCAGCGAGGACAGGTCGACGAACACTGAAGCTTTCTTT. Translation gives CASSEDRSTNTEAFF.

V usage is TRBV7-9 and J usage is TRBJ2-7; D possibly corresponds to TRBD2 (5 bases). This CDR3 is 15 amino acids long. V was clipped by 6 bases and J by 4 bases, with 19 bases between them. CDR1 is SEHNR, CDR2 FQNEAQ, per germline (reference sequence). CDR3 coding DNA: TGTGCCAGCAGTTTTGGTAGTCAACGAGGGTACGAGCAGTACTTC. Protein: CASSFGSQRGYEQYF.

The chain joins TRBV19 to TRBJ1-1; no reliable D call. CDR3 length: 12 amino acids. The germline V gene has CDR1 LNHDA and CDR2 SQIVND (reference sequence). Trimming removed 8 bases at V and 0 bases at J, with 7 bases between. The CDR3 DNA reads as TGTGCCAGTCGACCGATGAACACTGAAGCTTTCTTT. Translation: CASRPMNTEAFF. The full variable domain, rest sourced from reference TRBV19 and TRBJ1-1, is DGGITQSPKYLFRKEGQNVTLSCEQNLNHDAMYWYRQDPGQGLRLIYYSQIVNDFQKGDIAEGYSVSREKKESFPLTVTSAQKNPTAFYLCASRPMNTEAFFGQGTRLTVV.

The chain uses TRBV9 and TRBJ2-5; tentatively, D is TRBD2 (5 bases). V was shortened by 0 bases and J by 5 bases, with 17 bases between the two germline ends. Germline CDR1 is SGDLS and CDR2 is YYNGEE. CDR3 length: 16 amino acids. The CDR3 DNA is TGTGCCAGCAGCGTAGTAGGTGGAGGTCAAGTCGAGACCCAGTACTTC. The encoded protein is CASSVVGGGQVETQYF.

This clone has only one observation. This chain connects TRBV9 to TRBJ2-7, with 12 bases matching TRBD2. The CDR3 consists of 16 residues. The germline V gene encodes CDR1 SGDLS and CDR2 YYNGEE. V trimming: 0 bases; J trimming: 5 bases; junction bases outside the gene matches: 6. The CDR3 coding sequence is TGTGCCAGCAGCGTAGCACCTAGCGGGAGGGTACACGAGCAGTACTTC. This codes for CASSVAPSGRVHEQYF. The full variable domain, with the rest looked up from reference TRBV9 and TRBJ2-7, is DSGVTQTPKHLITATGQRVTLRCSPRSGDLSVYWYQQSLDQGLQFLIQYYNGEERAKGNILERFSAQQFPDLHSELNLSSLELGDSALYFCASSVAPSGRVHEQYFGPGTRLTVT.

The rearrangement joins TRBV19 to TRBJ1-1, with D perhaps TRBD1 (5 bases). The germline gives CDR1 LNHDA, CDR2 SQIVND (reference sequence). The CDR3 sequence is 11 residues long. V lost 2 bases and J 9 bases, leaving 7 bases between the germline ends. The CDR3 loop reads CASSIQGKAFF. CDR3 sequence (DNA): TGTGCCAGTAGTATACAGGGTAAAGCTTTCTTT. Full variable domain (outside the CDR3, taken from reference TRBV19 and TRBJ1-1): DGGITQSPKYLFRKEGQNVTLSCEQNLNHDAMYWYRQDPGQGLRLIYYSQIVNDFQKGDIAEGYSVSREKKESFPLTVTSAQKNPTAFYLCASSIQGKAFFGQGTRLTVV.

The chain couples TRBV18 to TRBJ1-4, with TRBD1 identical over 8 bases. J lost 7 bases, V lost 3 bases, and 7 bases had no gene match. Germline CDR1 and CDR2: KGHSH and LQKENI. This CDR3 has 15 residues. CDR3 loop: CASSPRQGNGEKLFF. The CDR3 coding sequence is TGTGCCAGCTCACCCCGACAGGGGAATGGTGAAAAACTGTTTTTT.